One and the same sample provided the 10 T cell receptor beta chains below, sequenced in a study of Ad26.COV2.S vaccination and SARS-CoV-2 variants. Repertoires were generated with immunoSEQ multiplex PCR, while TCRdb's copy carries only in-frame clones and drops some. The table shows approximately 480,000 clones, with around nine tenths occurring only once. Treatment here: about 20 received Ad26.COV2.S at low or high dose, single or two shots; 5 received placebo; per-sample allocation not given. Samples were taken on day 63 after the first vaccine or placebo injection. Sample: peripheral blood, taken in a trial of Ad26.COV2.S vaccine versus placebo. These receptor sequences come from a person between 18 and 60 years old who received the Ad26.COV2.S COVID-19 vaccine or a placebo.

This chain uses TRBV19 with TRBJ1-1, with D perhaps TRBD1 (6 bases). CDR1 and CDR2 from the germline V gene are LNHDA and SQIVND (reference sequence). This CDR3 is 15 amino acids long. V was clipped by 3 bases and J by 4 bases, with 15 bases between them. CDR3 sequence reads: CASSITGGGGTEAFF. The CDR3 DNA follows: TGTGCCAGTAGTATCACCGGGGGCGGAGGCACTGAAGCTTTCTTT.

This chain joins TRBV14 and TRBJ2-7, with D perhaps TRBD1 (6 bases). In germline, CDR1 is SGHDN, CDR2 FVKESK. CDR3 length: 15 amino acids. The V end lost 1 base, the J end lost 2 bases, and 12 bases lay between the germline ends. In DNA form, the CDR3 reads TGTGCCAGCAGCCAAGGGCTCGGGACAACCTACGAGCAGTACTTC. Translated: CASSQGLGTTYEQYF.

The rearrangement links TRBV7-2 to TRBJ2-3, with TRBD1 identical over 9 bases. The trim removed 1 base at V and 5 bases at J, leaving 10 bases unmatched. Germline CDR1 reads SGHTA; CDR2 reads FQGNSA. This CDR3 contains 17 residues. The CDR3 DNA reads TGTGCCAGCAGCTTAGGGGGGACAGGGAAGGTAAAAGATACGCAGTATTTT. It specifies CASSLGGTGKVKDTQYF.

The count of this clone is one. J is TRBJ1-2 and V is TRBV30; possibly TRBD1 for D (6 bases). The V gene lost 8 bases and the J gene lost 8 bases, with 21 bases spanning the gap. This CDR3 has 13 amino acids. CDR1 and CDR2 (germline): GTSNPN, SVGIG (reference sequence). The CDR3 region is CAGNTGKADGYTF. CDR3 coding DNA: TGTGCCGGAAACACAGGGAAGGCCGACGGCTACACCTTC.

The rearrangement joins TRBV9 to TRBJ2-2; 12 bases are shared with TRBD1. V trimming: 4 bases; J trimming: 6 bases; junction bases outside the gene matches: 4. The CDR3 extends over 15 amino acids. Germline loops: CDR1 SGDLS, CDR2 YYNGEE. The CDR3 nucleotides are TGTGCCAGCAGCCAGGGACAGGGGGCAGCCGGGGAGCTGTTTTTT. This sequence encodes CASSQGQGAAGELFF.

As DNA, the CDR3 is TGCAGCGTTGGAGCAAGGGGGGGGAGTGAGCAGTTCTTC. Its translation is CSVGARGGSEQFF. The V and J genes are TRBV29-1 and TRBJ2-1; D may be TRBD2 (7 bases). V was cut by 4 bases and J by 9 bases, with 16 bases left in between. CDR1 and CDR2 from the germline V gene are SQVTM and ANQGSEA. The CDR3 contains 13 residues.

J is TRBJ1-2 and V is TRBV10-3; D ambiguous. The CDR3 totals 14 residues. The V gene lost 10 bases and the J gene lost 7 bases, with 22 bases spanning the gap. The germline V gene has CDR1 ENHRY and CDR2 SYGVKD. CDR3 bases: TGTGCCAGCCTCCGCTCCGGGGATAGTGCTGGCTACACCTTC. The encoded protein is CASLRSGDSAGYTF.

The chain links TRBV7-9 to TRBJ1-1, with 8 bases identical to TRBD1. Trimming cost V 4 bases and J 2 bases; bases outside gene matches: 9. CDR3 length: 16 residues. Germline assignment: CDR1 SEHNR and CDR2 FQNEAQ (reference sequence). The CDR3 protein is CASSSGQGGSNTEAFF. Here the CDR3 DNA reads TGTGCCAGCAGCTCCGGACAGGGTGGGTCCAACACTGAAGCTTTCTTT.

This clone has only one observation. The rearrangement joins TRBV2 to TRBJ2-1; 10 nucleotides line up with TRBD2. The CDR3 covers 14 residues. Germline CDR1 is SNHLY and CDR2 is FYNNEI. V was pared by 9 bases and J by 3 bases, with 5 bases of the junction left unmatched. As DNA, the CDR3 is TGTGCCAGTGAAACTAGCGGGAACTACAATGAGCAGTTCTTC. This codes for CASETSGNYNEQFF.

This chain connects TRBV5-1 to TRBJ2-2; 7 nucleotides agree with TRBD2. Per the germline V gene, CDR1 is SGHRS and CDR2 is YFSETQ. Germline trimming cut 0 bases from V and 6 bases from J; bases unmatched to any gene: 11. The CDR3 extends over 17 amino acids. As DNA, the CDR3 is TGCGCCAGCAGCTTGGCCAGGCGCGGGAGTAGGGCCGGGGAGCTGTTTTTT. Protein product: CASSLARRGSRAGELFF.